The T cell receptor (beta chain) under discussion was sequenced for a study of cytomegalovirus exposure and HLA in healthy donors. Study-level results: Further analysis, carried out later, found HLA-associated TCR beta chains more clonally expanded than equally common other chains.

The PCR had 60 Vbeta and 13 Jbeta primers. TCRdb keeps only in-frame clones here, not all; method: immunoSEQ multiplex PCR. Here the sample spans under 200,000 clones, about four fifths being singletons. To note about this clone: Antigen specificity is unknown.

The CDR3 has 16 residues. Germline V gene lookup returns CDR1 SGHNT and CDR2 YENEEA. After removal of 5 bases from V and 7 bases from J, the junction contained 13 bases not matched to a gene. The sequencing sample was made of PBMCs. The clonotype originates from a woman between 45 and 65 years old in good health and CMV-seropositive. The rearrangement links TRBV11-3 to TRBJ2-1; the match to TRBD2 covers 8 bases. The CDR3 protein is CASSAKGLVSLNEQFF. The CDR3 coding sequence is TGTGCCAGCAGCGCAAAGGGACTAGTATCCTTAAATGAGCAGTTCTTC.